These T cell receptor beta chains were read from a single sample in a study of T cells after yellow fever vaccination. Each CDR3 protein gets one entry after TCRdb re-called the 5' RACE reads with MiXCR. The sample has 300,000 to 350,000 distinct CDR3 sequences, roughly a tenth seen once; the top ten hold approximately 3%. This sample comprised CD4+ T cells sorted from PBMCs, obtained 45 days after the yellow fever booster vaccination. The receptors stem from a man aged 18 to 29 who received the YFV17D yellow fever vaccine. CDR3s include the opening cysteine and the closing phenylalanine or tryptophan. D genes are given only for firm matches. Size values are once, few and many counts, or a class for expanded clones, and some rows have none.

abundance: few
d_gene: TRBD2
v_gene: TRBV6-5
j_gene: TRBJ2-3
CDR3nt: TGTGCCAGCAGTCGACTAGCGGCTAGCACAGATACGCAGTATTTT
CDR3aa: CASSRLAASTDTQYF

abundance: many
d_gene: -
v_gene: TRBV12-3/TRBV12-4
j_gene: TRBJ2-7
CDR3nt: TGTGCCAGCAGTCAGGCGGTAACCTACGAGCAGTACTTC
CDR3aa: CASSQAVTYEQYF

abundance: many
d_gene: -
v_gene: TRBV5-8
j_gene: TRBJ2-3
CDR3nt: TGTGCCAGCAGCTTGTCGTCAAGGGCAGATACGCAGTATTTT
CDR3aa: CASSLSSRADTQYF

abundance: few
d_gene: -
v_gene: TRBV21-1
j_gene: TRBJ1-2
CDR3nt: TGTGCCAGCAGCAAATCCCTTGCCCGGGACAGCAAAAACTATGGCTACACCTTC
CDR3aa: CASSKSLARDSKNYGYTF

abundance: -
d_gene: TRBD1
v_gene: TRBV29-1
j_gene: TRBJ1-2
CDR3nt: TGCAGCGTTGAAGATGGTCCGGACAGGGCTAAACACCTATGGGGCTACACCTTC
CDR3aa: CSVEDGPDRAKHLWGYTF

abundance: -
d_gene: -
v_gene: TRBV4-1
j_gene: TRBJ2-1
CDR3nt: TGCGCCAGCAGCCGGGGGGGCCGAAGGGAGCAGTTCTTC
CDR3aa: CASSRGGRREQFF

abundance: many
d_gene: -
v_gene: TRBV11-2
j_gene: TRBJ2-7
CDR3nt: TGTGCCAGCAGCTTAGTGTCAGAATACGAGCAGTACTTC
CDR3aa: CASSLVSEYEQYF

abundance: -
d_gene: TRBD1
v_gene: TRBV7-6
j_gene: TRBJ2-2
CDR3nt: TGTGCCAGCAGGAAGACAGGGGGCCAAACGAACACCGGGGAGCTGTTTTTT
CDR3aa: CASRKTGGQTNTGELFF

abundance: -
d_gene: -
v_gene: TRBV12-5
j_gene: TRBJ2-5
CDR3nt: TGTGCTAGTGGTTTAAGGGGGGGGGAGACCCAGTACTTC
CDR3aa: CASGLRGGETQYF

abundance: -
d_gene: TRBD1
v_gene: TRBV5-1
j_gene: TRBJ1-6
CDR3nt: TGCGCCAGCCGCCTGACAGGGGGCGATGTTTCACCCCTCCACTTT
CDR3aa: CASRLTGGDVSPLHF

abundance: many
d_gene: -
v_gene: TRBV20-1
j_gene: TRBJ2-5
CDR3nt: TGCAGTGCTAAAATCCCGGACAGCGACGGGAAGACCCAGTACTTC
CDR3aa: CSAKIPDSDGKTQYF

abundance: few
d_gene: -
v_gene: TRBV7-9
j_gene: TRBJ2-7
CDR3nt: TGTGCCAGCAGCTCCGATCCCTACGGAGAGCAGTACTTC
CDR3aa: CASSSDPYGEQYF

abundance: many
d_gene: -
v_gene: TRBV18
j_gene: TRBJ2-1
CDR3nt: TGTGCCAGCGGACTTCGCGATCTCTCCTACAATGAGCAGTTCTTC
CDR3aa: CASGLRDLSYNEQFF

abundance: -
d_gene: -
v_gene: TRBV7-3
j_gene: TRBJ2-3
CDR3nt: TGTGCCAGCAGCTTAAGTACAGGGGAGGCGGCGCAGTATTTT
CDR3aa: CASSLSTGEAAQYF

abundance: many
d_gene: -
v_gene: TRBV5-1
j_gene: TRBJ2-2
CDR3nt: TGCGCCAGCAGCTTGGACCCTGTGGGGGCAGGCCCTGCGAACACCGGGGAGCTGTTTTTT
CDR3aa: CASSLDPVGAGPANTGELFF

abundance: -
d_gene: -
v_gene: TRBV7-9
j_gene: TRBJ2-4
CDR3nt: TGTGCCAGCAGCTTAGCCGGGTTCGGAGGGAACATTCAGTACTTC
CDR3aa: CASSLAGFGGNIQYF

abundance: few
d_gene: -
v_gene: TRBV18
j_gene: TRBJ1-1
CDR3nt: TGTGCCAGCTCACCAGACAGATCCACTGAAGCTTTCTTT
CDR3aa: CASSPDRSTEAFF

abundance: -
d_gene: TRBD2
v_gene: TRBV7-2
j_gene: TRBJ2-1
CDR3nt: TGTGACAGCAGCTTAGCTAGCGGGGGCCTGTACAATGAGCAGTTCTTC
CDR3aa: CDSSLASGGLYNEQFF

abundance: -
d_gene: -
v_gene: TRBV11-2
j_gene: TRBJ2-1
CDR3nt: TGTGCCAGCAGCCTAGCCGGTGGGGAATCATTCTTC
CDR3aa: CASSLAGGESFF

abundance: few
d_gene: TRBD1
v_gene: TRBV7-9
j_gene: TRBJ2-3
CDR3nt: TGTGCCAGCAGCTTAGCCAGGGGGCAGGGATTGCAGTATTTT
CDR3aa: CASSLARGQGLQYF

abundance: few
d_gene: -
v_gene: TRBV30
j_gene: TRBJ2-5
CDR3nt: TGTGCCTGGAGTGTACGTAGCCGGGAGACCCAGTACTTC
CDR3aa: CAWSVRSRETQYF

abundance: -
d_gene: TRBD1
v_gene: TRBV7-8
j_gene: TRBJ2-7
CDR3nt: TGTGCCAGCAGCCTTGGACAGGGGGTATTCTCTACCTACGAGCAGTACTTC
CDR3aa: CASSLGQGVFSTYEQYF

abundance: few
d_gene: -
v_gene: TRBV11-2
j_gene: TRBJ1-4
CDR3nt: TGTGCCAGCAGCTTAGGGTCCAGGAGTGGAGGTGAAAAACTGTTTTTT
CDR3aa: CASSLGSRSGGEKLFF

abundance: -
d_gene: -
v_gene: TRBV12-3/TRBV12-4
j_gene: TRBJ2-5
CDR3nt: TGTGCCAGCAGTTTTTTAGGTGGTGAGACCCAGTACTTC
CDR3aa: CASSFLGGETQYF

abundance: -
d_gene: TRBD1
v_gene: TRBV7-3
j_gene: TRBJ2-2
CDR3nt: TGTGCCAGCAGCCCCAACAGGGGGGTTAGGACCGGGGAGCTGTTTTTT
CDR3aa: CASSPNRGVRTGELFF

abundance: -
d_gene: -
v_gene: TRBV9
j_gene: TRBJ2-5
CDR3nt: TGTGCCAGCAGCGTAAGGCCGGGTAGGCAAGAGACCCAGTACTTC
CDR3aa: CASSVRPGRQETQYF

abundance: few
d_gene: -
v_gene: TRBV5-1
j_gene: TRBJ1-4
CDR3nt: TGCGCCAGCAGTTTCGACTTTGGGGCTGAAAAACTGTTTTTT
CDR3aa: CASSFDFGAEKLFF

abundance: few
d_gene: TRBD2
v_gene: TRBV20-1
j_gene: TRBJ2-3
CDR3nt: TGCAGTGCCCTAGCGGAAATCACAGATACGCAGTATTTT
CDR3aa: CSALAEITDTQYF

abundance: many
d_gene: TRBD1
v_gene: TRBV7-9
j_gene: TRBJ2-1
CDR3nt: TGTGCCAGCAGCTTAGGGACAGGGACGTGGAATGAGCAGTTCTTC
CDR3aa: CASSLGTGTWNEQFF

abundance: few
d_gene: TRBD1
v_gene: TRBV7-2
j_gene: TRBJ2-3
CDR3nt: TGTGCCAGCATCCGGACAGGGGACACAGATACGCAGTATTTT
CDR3aa: CASIRTGDTDTQYF

abundance: few
d_gene: -
v_gene: TRBV25-1
j_gene: TRBJ1-4
CDR3nt: TGTGCCAGCAGATTCCCCGGGACTAATGAAAAACTGTTTTTT
CDR3aa: CASRFPGTNEKLFF

abundance: few
d_gene: -
v_gene: TRBV9
j_gene: TRBJ2-2
CDR3nt: TGTGCCAGCAGCGTAGGGCGGAGGAACACCGGGGAGCTGTTTTTT
CDR3aa: CASSVGRRNTGELFF

abundance: -
d_gene: TRBD1
v_gene: TRBV5-1
j_gene: TRBJ2-1
CDR3nt: TGCGCCAGCAGCGTCCTTGGGACAGGTACCTACAATGAGCAGTTCTTC
CDR3aa: CASSVLGTGTYNEQFF

abundance: few
d_gene: -
v_gene: TRBV7-2
j_gene: TRBJ1-2
CDR3nt: TGTGCCAGCAGCAAGGACAGCCTCAATCTCTATGGCTACACCTTC
CDR3aa: CASSKDSLNLYGYTF

abundance: few
d_gene: -
v_gene: TRBV21-1
j_gene: TRBJ1-1
CDR3nt: TGTGCCAGCAGCTTGCGCGACGGGTTTACGGACACTGAAGCTTTCTTT
CDR3aa: CASSLRDGFTDTEAFF

abundance: many
d_gene: -
v_gene: TRBV11-2
j_gene: TRBJ1-3
CDR3nt: TGTGCCAGCAGCCCCCCCTCTGGAAACACCATATATTTT
CDR3aa: CASSPPSGNTIYF

abundance: many
d_gene: -
v_gene: TRBV5-1
j_gene: TRBJ1-6
CDR3nt: TGCGCCAGCAGCTTGCAGTCCAATTCACCCCTCCACTTT
CDR3aa: CASSLQSNSPLHF

abundance: many
d_gene: -
v_gene: TRBV7-9
j_gene: TRBJ1-1
CDR3nt: TGTGCCAGCAGCTTAGGCGGCCCCCAGTGGACTGAAGCTTTCTTT
CDR3aa: CASSLGGPQWTEAFF

abundance: many
d_gene: -
v_gene: TRBV4-3
j_gene: TRBJ2-3
CDR3nt: TGCGCCAGCAGCTCAAGGGAAGGTGTGGATACGCAGTATTTT
CDR3aa: CASSSREGVDTQYF

abundance: -
d_gene: TRBD2
v_gene: TRBV12-3/TRBV12-4
j_gene: TRBJ2-1
CDR3nt: TGTGCCAGCGGACTAGCGGGTGGGTATGAGCAGTTCTTC
CDR3aa: CASGLAGGYEQFF

abundance: many
d_gene: -
v_gene: TRBV11-2
j_gene: TRBJ2-7
CDR3nt: TGTGCCAGCAGCTTCTACCGTGGGGGCGACTACGAGCAGTACTTC
CDR3aa: CASSFYRGGDYEQYF

abundance: -
d_gene: -
v_gene: TRBV19
j_gene: TRBJ2-3
CDR3nt: TGTGCCAGTAGTCAGACGCTGAGGCAAGATACGCAGTATTTT
CDR3aa: CASSQTLRQDTQYF

abundance: -
d_gene: TRBD2
v_gene: TRBV10-3
j_gene: TRBJ2-3
CDR3nt: TGTGCCATCAGCGTTGGACTAGCGGGGGGCGCAGATACGCAGTATTTT
CDR3aa: CAISVGLAGGADTQYF

abundance: -
d_gene: TRBD1
v_gene: TRBV5-5
j_gene: TRBJ1-4
CDR3nt: TGTGCCAGCAGCTGGGGGACAGCTAATGAAAAACTGTTTTTT
CDR3aa: CASSWGTANEKLFF

abundance: few
d_gene: TRBD1
v_gene: TRBV5-1
j_gene: TRBJ2-6
CDR3nt: TGCGCCAGCAGCTTGGCAACAACCGGGACAGGGAACTCTGGGGCCAACGTCCTGACTTTC
CDR3aa: CASSLATTGTGNSGANVLTF

abundance: -
d_gene: -
v_gene: TRBV9
j_gene: TRBJ1-1
CDR3nt: TGTGCCAGCAGCGCTTCCCCGCAGGCTAGGGGCACTGAAGCTTTCTTT
CDR3aa: CASSASPQARGTEAFF

abundance: few
d_gene: TRBD2
v_gene: TRBV7-6
j_gene: TRBJ2-1
CDR3nt: TGTGCCAGCAGCTCAGCGGGGGGACCCTACAATGAGCAGTTCTTC
CDR3aa: CASSSAGGPYNEQFF

abundance: many
d_gene: TRBD1
v_gene: TRBV4-3
j_gene: TRBJ1-2
CDR3nt: TGCGCCAGCAGCCAATCCACAGGGGGCGCTAACTATGGCTACACCTTC
CDR3aa: CASSQSTGGANYGYTF

abundance: few
d_gene: -
v_gene: TRBV19
j_gene: TRBJ2-4
CDR3nt: TGTGCCAGTAGTATGAGAGGGTCAGTAGCCAAAAACATTCAGTACTTC
CDR3aa: CASSMRGSVAKNIQYF

abundance: many
d_gene: -
v_gene: TRBV6-6
j_gene: TRBJ2-3
CDR3nt: TGTGCCAGCAGTTACTCGAACCCAACAGATACGCAGTATTTT
CDR3aa: CASSYSNPTDTQYF